Listed below are T cell receptor beta chains from one sample, sequenced in a study of blood T cell repertoires in COVID-19. TCRdb's copy holds only in-frame clones and misses some; the assay was immunoSEQ multiplex PCR. This table has approximately 94,000 clones, around four fifths appearing once. Sequencing input: peripheral blood. These receptors were collected from a man aged 50 to 59 with active or convalescent COVID-19. Each CDR3 is given with its conserved first and last residue. A D gene is named only where the DNA matches it firmly. Size is stated for part of the rows, as once, few or many counts, or as a class when the clone is expanded.

j_call v_call d_call clone_size cdr3_aa cdr3_nt
TRBJ1-5 TRBV30 TRBD1 - CAWSPLTGGQGNQPQHF TGTGCCTGGAGCCCCTTGACAGGGGGCCAGGGCAATCAGCCCCAGCATTTT
TRBJ2-1 TRBV18 TRBD2 once CASSPLAGGQQEQFF TGTGCCAGCTCCCCACTAGCGGGAGGTCAGCAAGAGCAGTTCTTC
TRBJ1-1 TRBV18 - - CASSPGQTGWTEAFF TGTGCCAGCTCACCCGGACAGACTGGGTGGACTGAAGCTTTCTTT
TRBJ1-3 TRBV10-3 TRBD1 - CAISQKGQGSSGNTIYF TGTGCCATCAGCCAGAAAGGACAGGGAAGCTCTGGAAACACCATATATTTT
TRBJ1-2 TRBV6-5 TRBD1 - CASSGGQGPNYGYTF TGTGCCAGCAGCGGAGGACAGGGGCCGAACTATGGCTACACCTTC
TRBJ2-1 TRBV7-9 - - CASRPVGGAGNNEQFF TGTGCCAGCAGGCCCGTCGGGGGAGCGGGCAACAATGAGCAGTTCTTC
TRBJ2-7 TRBV29-1 - - CSVLTRDKTYEQYF TGCAGCGTCTTAACCCGGGACAAGACCTACGAGCAGTACTTC
TRBJ2-3 TRBV6-5 - once CASSGTASTDTQYF TGTGCCAGCTCGGGGACTGCAAGCACAGATACGCAGTATTTT
TRBJ2-5 TRBV9 TRBD2 - CASSPLGGGQETQYF TGTGCCAGCAGCCCCTTGGGGGGGGGCCAAGAGACCCAGTACTTC
TRBJ2-3 TRBV10-3 TRBD2 once CAISARELNTQYF TGTGCCATCAGCGCGCGGGAGTTAAATACGCAGTATTTT
TRBJ2-1 TRBV18 - - CASSPETLNEQFF TGTGCCAGCTCACCAGAGACTCTGAATGAGCAGTTCTTC
TRBJ2-7 TRBV7-8 TRBD1 - CASSPQRTGYSYEQYF TGTGCCAGCAGCCCCCAGCGGACAGGCTACTCCTACGAGCAGTACTTC
TRBJ2-7 TRBV6-5 - - CASSYSEGTYEQYF TGTGCCAGCAGTTACTCGGAGGGGACCTACGAGCAGTACTTC
TRBJ2-7 TRBV3-1/TRBV3-2 - - CASSQEGGNYEQYF TGTGCCAGCAGCCAAGAGGGGGGAAACTACGAGCAGTACTTC
TRBJ1-5 TRBV5-1 - - CASSPAGDSGQPQHF TGCGCCAGCAGTCCGGCAGGGGATTCGGGTCAGCCCCAGCATTTT
TRBJ2-2 TRBV6-5 - - CASPDSNTGELFF TGTGCCAGCCCAGACTCGAACACCGGGGAGCTGTTTTTT
TRBJ2-1 TRBV14 TRBD2 - CASSHPGTNNEQFF TGTGCCAGCAGCCACCCCGGGACTAACAATGAGCAGTTCTTC
TRBJ2-1 TRBV19 TRBD2 - CASSRSSGSLNDEQFF TGTGCCAGTAGTCGATCTAGCGGGAGTTTGAATGATGAGCAGTTCTTC
TRBJ1-6 TRBV27 - - CASRSPLGGVSPLHF TGTGCCAGCAGAAGTCCATTGGGGGGGGTTTCACCCCTCCACTTT
TRBJ1-6 TRBV5-1 - - CASSLGGGPNSPLHF TGCGCCAGCAGCCTGGGCGGGGGGCCTAATTCACCCCTCCACTTT
TRBJ1-1 TRBV27 TRBD1 - CASSLETGGARTEAFF TGTGCCAGCAGTTTAGAGACAGGGGGCGCGAGAACTGAAGCTTTCTTT
TRBJ2-1 TRBV24-1 TRBD2 once CATRGTSGQQFF TGTGCCACCAGAGGGACTAGCGGGCAGCAGTTCTTC
TRBJ1-5 TRBV28 - - CASKPTGWDSNQPQHF TGTGCCAGCAAACCAACAGGGTGGGACAGCAATCAGCCCCAGCATTTT
TRBJ1-4 TRBV6-6 - - CASSYEGSGKLFF TGTGCCAGCAGTTACGAGGGAAGTGGAAAACTGTTTTTT
TRBJ2-5 TRBV27 TRBD2 - CASSLRTRAQTQYF TGTGCCAGCAGTCTTAGGACTAGAGCGCAGACCCAGTACTTC
TRBJ1-1 TRBV5-4 - once CASSLVEGTEAFF TGTGCCAGCAGCTTGGTCGAGGGCACTGAAGCTTTCTTT
TRBJ1-1 TRBV7-8 - - CASSFTTALNTEAFF TGTGCCAGCAGCTTTACGACAGCTTTGAACACTGAAGCTTTCTTT
TRBJ2-3 TRBV6-5 - - CASRQGTYTDTQYF TGTGCCAGCAGGCAAGGGACTTACACAGATACGCAGTATTTT
TRBJ2-2 TRBV21-1 - - CASSKSEEPDTGELFF TGTGCCAGCAGCAAAAGCGAGGAGCCAGACACCGGGGAGCTGTTTTTT
TRBJ2-7 TRBV28 TRBD2 - CASMQGEAGGLYEQYF TGTGCCAGCATGCAGGGAGAAGCGGGAGGGCTATACGAGCAGTACTTC
TRBJ1-5 TRBV6-6 - - CASSYSSVGGGFIF TGTGCCAGCAGTTACTCGAGCGTGGGGGGGGGTTTTATTTTT
TRBJ2-1 TRBV7-8 TRBD1 - CASSLFRTGANEQFF TGTGCCAGCAGCTTATTCAGGACAGGGGCCAATGAGCAGTTCTTC
TRBJ2-4 TRBV11-2 - - CASSFYRRDIQYF TGTGCCAGCAGCTTCTACAGGAGGGACATTCAGTACTTC
TRBJ2-1 TRBV7-7 TRBD2 - CASSPTSGAYNEQFF TGTGCTAGCAGCCCTACTAGCGGAGCCTACAATGAGCAGTTCTTC
TRBJ2-1 TRBV7-2 TRBD2 - CASSSEGGLAYNEQFF TGTGCCAGCAGCTCCGAGGGGGGACTAGCTTACAATGAGCAGTTCTTC
TRBJ1-5 TRBV12-3/TRBV12-4 - - CASSLREEQPQHF TGTGCCAGCAGTTTAAGGGAGGAACAGCCCCAGCATTTT
TRBJ2-7 TRBV14 - - CASSQGGPGYEQYF TGTGCCAGCAGCCAAGGGGGGCCGGGGTACGAGCAGTACTTC